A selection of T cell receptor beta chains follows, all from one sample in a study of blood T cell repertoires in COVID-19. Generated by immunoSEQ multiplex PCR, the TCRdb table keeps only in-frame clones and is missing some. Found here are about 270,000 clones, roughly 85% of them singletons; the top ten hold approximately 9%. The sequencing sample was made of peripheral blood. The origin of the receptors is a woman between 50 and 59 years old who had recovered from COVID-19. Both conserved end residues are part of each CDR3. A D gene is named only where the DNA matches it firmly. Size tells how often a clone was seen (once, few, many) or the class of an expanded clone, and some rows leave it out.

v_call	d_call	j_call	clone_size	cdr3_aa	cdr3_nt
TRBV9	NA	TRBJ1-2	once	CASSPDTGYYGYTF	TGTGCCAGCAGCCCAGATACAGGGTATTATGGCTACACCTTC
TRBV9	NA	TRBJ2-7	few	CASSLMHSGETHEQYF	TGTGCCAGCAGCCTCATGCATAGCGGTGAGACGCACGAGCAGTACTTC
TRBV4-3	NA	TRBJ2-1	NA	CASSHGSGSYNEQFF	TGCGCCAGCAGCCATGGTAGCGGTTCCTACAATGAGCAGTTCTTC
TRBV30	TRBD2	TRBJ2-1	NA	CAWSVLRTSGYNEQFF	TGTGCCTGGAGTGTACTGCGGACTAGCGGTTACAATGAGCAGTTCTTC
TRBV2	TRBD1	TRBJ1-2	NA	CATGQGAVGYTF	TGTGCCACCGGACAGGGGGCTGTTGGCTACACCTTC
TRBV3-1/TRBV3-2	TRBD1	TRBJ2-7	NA	CASSQTGTWYEQYF	TGTGCCAGCAGTCAGACAGGGACGTGGTACGAGCAGTACTTC
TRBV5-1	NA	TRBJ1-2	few	CASSTGTPKDGYTF	TGCGCCAGCTCAACCGGGACACCAAAGGATGGCTACACCTTC
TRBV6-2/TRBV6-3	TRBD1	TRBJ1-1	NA	CASSGQGISEAFF	TGTGCCAGCAGTGGACAGGGGATCTCTGAAGCTTTCTTT
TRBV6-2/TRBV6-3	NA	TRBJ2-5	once	CASSYGAGRQETQYF	TGTGCCAGCAGTTATGGGGCAGGAAGACAAGAGACCCAGTACTTC
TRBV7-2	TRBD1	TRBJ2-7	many	CASSFRGQGSGEQYF	TGTGCCAGCAGCTTCAGAGGACAGGGTAGTGGCGAGCAGTACTTC
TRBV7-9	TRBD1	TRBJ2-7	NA	CASSSPGTASSGQYF	TGTGCCAGCAGCTCCCCCGGGACAGCATCCTCTGGGCAGTACTTC
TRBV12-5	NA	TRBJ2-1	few	CASGLMRSPAGGEQFF	TGTGCTAGTGGTCTGATGCGATCCCCAGCGGGTGGTGAGCAGTTCTTC
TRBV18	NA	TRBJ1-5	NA	CASSPLQGSNQPQHF	TGTGCCAGCTCACCACTACAGGGAAGCAATCAGCCCCAGCATTTT
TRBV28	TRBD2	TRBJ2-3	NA	CASSSRTSGRWTDTQYF	TGTGCCAGCAGTTCCAGGACTAGCGGGAGGTGGACAGATACGCAGTATTTT
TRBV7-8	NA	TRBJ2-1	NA	CASTQARRFSNNEQFF	TGTGCCAGCACCCAAGCGCGCAGGTTTAGTAACAATGAGCAGTTCTTC
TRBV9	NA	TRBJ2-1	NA	CASSVGGQIVGNEQFF	TGTGCCAGCAGCGTAGGGGGGCAGATTGTAGGCAATGAGCAGTTCTTC
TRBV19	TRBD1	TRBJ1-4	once	CASMRQGAGEKLFF	TGTGCCAGCATGAGACAGGGGGCGGGTGAAAAACTGTTTTTT
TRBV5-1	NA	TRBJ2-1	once	CASSLGQISNEQFF	TGCGCCAGCAGCTTGGGGCAAATAAGCAATGAGCAGTTCTTC